One and the same sample provided the 6 T cell receptor beta chains below, sequenced in a study of human T cells and chemical hapten exposure. Regarding time point: patch test 2, 6 weeks after DPC sensitization. The treatment denotes: therapeutic diphenylcyclopropenone sensitization with weekly scalp DPC. TCRdb ran MiXCR on the RACE reads and lists one entry per CDR3 protein. This table has 80,000 to 100,000 distinct CDR3 sequences, approximately 9.3% appearing once. This sample comprised whole blood, obtained in connection with sensitization to the hapten diphenylcyclopropenone (DPC). All receptors derive from a woman aged 40 to 50 with alopecia areata. Some clones in this sample may be carry-over from other donors' samples.

This clonotype was observed many times. V usage is TRBV29-1 and J usage is TRBJ2-2; unclear D gene. The CDR3 sequence is 13 residues long. V lost 6 bases to trimming and J lost 4 bases, with 12 bases between them. Germline V gives CDR1 SQVTM, CDR2 ANQGSEA. This chain's CDR3 is CSVAEDGTGELFF. The CDR3 DNA reads TGCAGCGTCGCCGAGGACGGCACCGGGGAGCTGTTTTTT.

This clonotype came up many times. This chain joins TRBV18 and TRBJ1-3; maybe TRBD1 (6 bases). Germline CDR1 and CDR2: KGHSH and LQKENI. The ends were cut back, 3 bases at V and 11 bases at J, with 20 bases in the middle. CDR3 size: 15 residues. The CDR3 DNA is TGTGCCAGCTCACCTCCACCGGACAGCGCCTCAGCCATATATTTT. Translated, it gives CASSPPPDSASAIYF.

V usage is TRBV5-5 and J usage is TRBJ1-5, with D uncertain. The CDR3 is 13 amino acids. The V end lost 0 bases, the J end lost 1 base, and 2 bases lay between the germline ends. Germline CDR1 and CDR2: SGHKS and YYEKEE (reference sequence). The CDR3 loop reads CASSLVSNQPQHF. The CDR3 region has the DNA TGTGCCAGCAGCTTGGTGAGCAATCAGCCCCAGCATTTT. The complete variable domain, with remaining parts taken from reference TRBV5-5 and TRBJ1-5, reads DAGVTQSPTHLIKTRGQQVTLRCSPISGHKSVSWYQQVLGQGPQFIFQYYEKEERGRGNFPDRFSARQFPNYSSELNVNALLLGDSALYLCASSLVSNQPQHFGDGTRLSIL.

The V and J genes are TRBV11-3 and TRBJ2-1; 8 nucleotides match TRBD2. Germline CDR1 reads SGHNT; CDR2 reads YENEEA. CDR3 length: 15 amino acids. V shed 4 bases, J shed 8 bases, and the junction held 10 bases outside the gene matches. Here the CDR3 DNA reads TGTGCCAGCAGCTCCCCGGCAGCGGGAGTACATGAGCAGTTCTTC. Encoded protein: CASSSPAAGVHEQFF.

This clonotype occurred a few times. The gene calls are TRBV12-3 or TRBV12-4 and TRBJ2-7, with 8 bases that match TRBD2. This CDR3 has 17 residues. V was clipped by 6 bases and J by 0 bases; unmatched bases: 13. In DNA form, the CDR3 reads TGTGCCAGCAGCCATAGTACTAGCGGATCTTCCTCCTACGAGCAGTACTTC. The encoded protein is CASSHSTSGSSSYEQYF.

This clonotype showed up just a few times. The gene calls are TRBV6-5 and TRBJ1-1, with 8 bases matching TRBD1. The germline gives CDR1 MNHEY, CDR2 SVGAGI. The CDR3 is 15 residues long. The J segment lost 1 base and the V segment lost 5 bases, leaving 6 bases of the junction unmatched. The CDR3 loop is CASSRTGTGNTEAFF. As DNA, the CDR3 is TGTGCCAGCAGTAGAACCGGGACAGGGAACACTGAAGCTTTCTTT.